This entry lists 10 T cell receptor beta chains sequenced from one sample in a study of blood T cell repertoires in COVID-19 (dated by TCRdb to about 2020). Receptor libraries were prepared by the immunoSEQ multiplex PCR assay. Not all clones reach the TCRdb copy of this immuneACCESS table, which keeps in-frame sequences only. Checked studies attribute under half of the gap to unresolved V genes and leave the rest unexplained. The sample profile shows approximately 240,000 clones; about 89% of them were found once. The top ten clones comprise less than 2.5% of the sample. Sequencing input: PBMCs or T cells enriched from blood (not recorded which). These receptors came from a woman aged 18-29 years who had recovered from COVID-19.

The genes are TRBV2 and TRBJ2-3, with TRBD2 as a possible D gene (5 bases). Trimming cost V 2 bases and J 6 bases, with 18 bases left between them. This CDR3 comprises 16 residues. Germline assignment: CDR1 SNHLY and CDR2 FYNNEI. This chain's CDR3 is CASSESLSALEDTQYF. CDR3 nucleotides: TGTGCCAGCAGTGAAAGCCTTAGCGCCCTGGAGGATACGCAGTATTTT. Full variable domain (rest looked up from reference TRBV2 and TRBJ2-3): EPEVTQTPSHQVTQMGQEVILRCVPISNHLYFYWYRQILGQKVEFLVSFYNNEISEKSEIFDDQFSVERPDGSNFTLKIRSTKLEDSAMYFCASSESLSALEDTQYFGPGTRLTVL.

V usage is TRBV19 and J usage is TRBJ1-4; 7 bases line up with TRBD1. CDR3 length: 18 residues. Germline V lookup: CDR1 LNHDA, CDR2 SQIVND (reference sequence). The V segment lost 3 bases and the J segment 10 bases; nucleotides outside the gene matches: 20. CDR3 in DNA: TGTGCCAGTAGTATCGGGGTAGGGGGCGAAGGATCGGACGTAAAACTGTTTTTT. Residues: CASSIGVGGEGSDVKLFF.

CDR3 in amino acids: CASSPWGGNTEAFF. The DNA of the CDR3 is TGTGCCAGCAGCCCATGGGGGGGGAACACTGAAGCTTTCTTT. The V and J genes are TRBV28 and TRBJ1-1, with D possibly matching TRBD1 (5 bases). Germline values: CDR1 MDHEN, CDR2 SYDVKM. V was clipped by 6 bases and J by 1 base, with 12 bases between them. There are 14 residues in the CDR3.

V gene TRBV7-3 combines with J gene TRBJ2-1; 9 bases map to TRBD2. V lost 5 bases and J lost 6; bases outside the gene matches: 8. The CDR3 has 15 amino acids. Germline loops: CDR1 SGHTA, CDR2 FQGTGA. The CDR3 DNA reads TGTGCCAGCAGCCCGTCCCGCGGGAGGGCCAATGAGCAGTTCTTC. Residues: CASSPSRGRANEQFF.

The CDR3 loop reads CAISGQRGGRNEQFF. CDR3 DNA: TGTGCCATCAGTGGCCAGCGGGGGGGCCGGAATGAGCAGTTCTTC. The chain has TRBV10-3 and TRBJ2-1; 10 bases map to TRBD2. Germline lookup yields CDR1 ENHRY and CDR2 SYGVKD. This CDR3 comprises 15 residues. V shed 4 bases and J 7 bases; nucleotides not matched to a gene: 7.

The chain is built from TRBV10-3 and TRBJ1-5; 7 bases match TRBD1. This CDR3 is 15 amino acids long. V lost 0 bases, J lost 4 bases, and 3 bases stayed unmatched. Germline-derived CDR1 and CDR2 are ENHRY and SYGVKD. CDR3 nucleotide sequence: TGTGCCATCAGTGAGTCCCGGGACAGAAATCAGCCCCAGCATTTT. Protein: CAISESRDRNQPQHF.

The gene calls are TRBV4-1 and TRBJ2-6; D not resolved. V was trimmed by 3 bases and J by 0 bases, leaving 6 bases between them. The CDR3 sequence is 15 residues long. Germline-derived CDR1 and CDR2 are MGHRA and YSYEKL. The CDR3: CASSHPYSGANVLTF. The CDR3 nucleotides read TGCGCCAGCAGCCACCCCTACTCTGGGGCCAACGTCCTGACTTTC.

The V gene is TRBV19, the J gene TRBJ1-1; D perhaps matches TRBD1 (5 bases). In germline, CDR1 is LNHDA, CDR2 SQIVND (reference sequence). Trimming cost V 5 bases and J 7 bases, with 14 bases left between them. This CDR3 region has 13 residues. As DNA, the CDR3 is TGTGCCAGTAGTCCCCAGGGAAGGGGTGAAGCTTTCTTT. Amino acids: CASSPQGRGEAFF.

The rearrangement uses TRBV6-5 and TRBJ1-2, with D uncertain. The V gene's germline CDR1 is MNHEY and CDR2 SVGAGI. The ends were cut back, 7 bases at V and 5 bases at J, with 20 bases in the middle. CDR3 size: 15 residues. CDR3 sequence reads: CASTTNAERHYGYTF. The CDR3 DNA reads TGTGCCAGCACAACAAATGCGGAGAGGCATTATGGCTACACCTTC.

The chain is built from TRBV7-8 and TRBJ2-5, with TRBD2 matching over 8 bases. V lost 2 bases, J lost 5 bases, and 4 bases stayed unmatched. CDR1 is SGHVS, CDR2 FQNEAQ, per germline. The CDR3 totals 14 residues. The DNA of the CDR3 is TGTGCCAGCAGCTTACGCGGGGGGCTCGAGACCCAGTACTTC. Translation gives CASSLRGGLETQYF.